These 8 T cell receptor beta chains share one sample of origin, sequenced in a study of blood T cell repertoires in COVID-19. Profiled with immunoSEQ multiplex PCR; TCRdb holds only in-frame clones, not every one. The sample lists approximately 200,000 clones, more than 75% occurring once. Sequenced sample: peripheral blood. The receptor source for this set is an older person with COVID-19, enrolled during active disease.

The chain links TRBV6-2 or TRBV6-3 to TRBJ1-5, with 10 bases that match TRBD1. The CDR3 is made up of 19 amino acids. Germline loops: CDR1 MNHEY, CDR2 SVGEGT. The V and J ends lost 4 bases and 0 bases, in that order; junction bases with no gene match: 12. DNA of the CDR3: TGTGCCAGCAGTTCCCAGACAGGGGGCGATTTTGGTAGCAATCAGCCCCAGCATTTT. This translates into CASSSQTGGDFGSNQPQHF.

For the CDR3, the DNA is TGTGCCAGCAGCCGAGTGTCGGCGAGGGCATCCTACGAGCAGTACTTC. This translates into CASSRVSARASYEQYF. The chain links TRBV28 to TRBJ2-7, with D perhaps matching TRBD2 (5 bases). The CDR3 covers 16 residues. Trimming removed 6 bases at V and 1 base at J, with 19 bases between. In germline, CDR1 is MDHEN, CDR2 SYDVKM.

On this clone: Other DNA variants within this sample encode the same CDR3. CDR3 DNA sequence: TGTGCCAGCAGTTACTCGGCGGACACTGAAGCTTTCTTT. As protein: CASSYSADTEAFF. The V and J genes are TRBV6-5 and TRBJ1-1; no clear D. The CDR3 extends over 13 amino acids. Germline V gives CDR1 MNHEY, CDR2 SVGAGI. V dropped 0 bases and J dropped 3 bases, with 5 bases sitting between them.

V usage is TRBV9 and J usage is TRBJ1-2; perhaps TRBD1 as D (5 bases). This CDR3 is 13 amino acids long. Trimming removed 4 bases from V and 4 bases from J, with 11 bases in between. In germline, CDR1 is SGDLS, CDR2 YYNGEE. This chain's CDR3 is CASSPGGSYGYTF. CDR3 DNA sequence: TGTGCCAGCAGCCCCGGGGGGTCCTATGGCTACACCTTC.

The chain couples TRBV6-1 to TRBJ2-3; tentative D call: TRBD2 (7 bases). Germline CDR1 is MNHNS and CDR2 is SASEGT. The CDR3 length is 16 residues. Trimming cost V 4 bases and J 3 bases, with 17 bases left between them. The CDR3 DNA follows: TGTGCCAGCAGTGGGGGGCGGGAGAAGGGTACAGATACGCAGTATTTT. Amino acid sequence: CASSGGREKGTDTQYF.

This clone was counted a single time. The V and J genes are TRBV5-4 and TRBJ1-1; TRBD1 matches at 7 bases. Germline loops: CDR1 SGHNT, CDR2 YYREEE (reference sequence). Trimming at V came to 2 bases and at J to 5 bases, leaving 3 bases not matched to a gene. The CDR3 spans 13 residues. The CDR3 sequence: CASSFKGATEAFF. Written as DNA, the CDR3 is TGTGCCAGCAGCTTTAAGGGGGCGACTGAAGCTTTCTTT.

CDR3 loop: CASSGTGLRRETQYF. The DNA of the CDR3 is TGTGCCAGCAGCGGGACGGGACTCAGGAGGGAGACCCAGTACTTC. This chain uses TRBV9 with TRBJ2-5; maybe TRBD2 (6 bases). The CDR3 runs to 15 residues. Trimming removed 3 bases at V and 5 bases at J, with 17 bases between. Germline-derived CDR1 and CDR2 are SGDLS and YYNGEE.

The chain is built from TRBV6-5 and TRBJ2-5; D might be TRBD2 (5 bases). V lost 4 bases to trimming and J lost 2 bases, with 11 bases between them. CDR3 size: 14 residues. From germline, CDR1 is MNHEY and CDR2 SVGAGI. Here the CDR3 DNA reads TGTGCCAGCAGTTTCCGGGGAGAACAAGAGACCCAGTACTTC. It translates to CASSFRGEQETQYF.